A single sample gave rise to the 26 T cell receptor beta chains below, sequenced in a study of T cell repertoires in cytomegalovirus infection. MiXCR was run by TCRdb on the reads, yielding one entry per CDR3 protein. In the table there are roughly 310,000 distinct CDR3 sequences, 15% to 20% of which are singletons. Sequencing input: PBMCs. The receptors come from a human donor in good health (CMV status not recorded). Some clones in this sample may be carry-over from other donors' samples.

This clonotype showed up just a few times. This chain uses TRBV6-5 with TRBJ2-1, with a possible D match to TRBD2 (6 bases). The germline V gene encodes CDR1 MNHEY and CDR2 SVGAGI. V gave up 3 bases and J gave up 0 bases, with 9 bases separating them. The CDR3 is 15 amino acids. The CDR3 DNA follows: TGTGCCAGCAGTTATGGACTAAGCTCCTACAATGAGCAGTTCTTC. Its translation: CASSYGLSSYNEQFF.

V gene TRBV5-1 combines with J gene TRBJ2-5; no clear D gene. Germline lookup yields CDR1 SGHRS and CDR2 YFSETQ. V dropped 0 bases and J dropped 0 bases, with 6 bases sitting between them. This CDR3 region has 14 residues. CDR3 coding DNA: TGCGCCAGCAGCTTGGACACCAACCAAGAGACCCAGTACTTC. It is translated as CASSLDTNQETQYF.

This clonotype was counted a few times. This chain links TRBV12-3 or TRBV12-4 with TRBJ2-7, with D possibly TRBD1 on 5 matching bases. The CDR3 is 14 residues long. The germline V and J ends were trimmed by 5 bases and 0 bases, with 11 bases remaining between them. The CDR3 nucleotides read TGTGCCAGCAGTCCCGACAGCAGCTCCTACGAGCAGTACTTC. Its protein is CASSPDSSSYEQYF.

The CDR3 here is CAISKTGDTEAFF. For the CDR3, the DNA is TGTGCCATCAGCAAAACAGGGGACACTGAAGCTTTCTTT. V and J are TRBV10-3 and TRBJ1-1; TRBD1 matches at 7 bases. The V segment lost 6 bases and the J segment 3 bases; nucleotides outside the gene matches: 4. Germline V lookup: CDR1 ENHRY, CDR2 SYGVKD. The length of the CDR3 is 13 residues.

This clonotype was seen ten or more times. The gene calls are TRBV12-3 or TRBV12-4 and TRBJ1-3; D ambiguous. The CDR3 length is 14 residues. Between the trimmed V and J ends, which lost 2 bases and 7 bases, there was a span of 12 bases. CDR3 loop: CASSLNRLQNTIYF. In DNA, the CDR3 is TGTGCCAGCAGTTTAAATCGGCTCCAGAACACCATATATTTT.

This sequence joins TRBV12-3 or TRBV12-4 and TRBJ1-2, with 8 bases aligning to TRBD1. The junction had 7 bases not matched to a gene; V was cut back by 6 bases and J by 4 bases. The CDR3 sequence is 14 residues long. The DNA for the CDR3 is TGTGCCAGCAGCCCTACGGACAGGGCCTATGGCTACACCTTC. Protein sequence: CASSPTDRAYGYTF.

This clonotype was seen only once. The V and J genes are TRBV28 and TRBJ1-1; D not resolved. The CDR3 totals 11 residues. V gave up 6 bases and J gave up 11 bases, with 13 bases separating them. Germline CDR1 and CDR2: MDHEN and SYDVKM. For the CDR3, the DNA is TGTGCCAGCAGCATGGGTGTTACGGCTTTCTTT. As protein: CASSMGVTAFF.

This clonotype was seen only a few times. The V call is TRBV5-1, the J call TRBJ2-1, with 12 bases fitting TRBD2. This CDR3 region has 15 residues. Germline V gene data show CDR1 as SGHRS and CDR2 as YFSETQ. With V trimmed by 4 bases and J by 11 bases, 10 bases remained unmatched. The CDR3 is CASSQSSGGAPKQFF. The CDR3 DNA sequence: TGCGCCAGCAGCCAATCTAGCGGGGGGGCCCCTAAGCAGTTCTTC.

This clonotype has at least ten counts. The V and J genes are TRBV25-1 and TRBJ2-7, with 9 bases aligning to TRBD1. The CDR3 length is 15 residues. Germline CDR1 MGHDK, CDR2 SYGVNS. The ends lost 5 bases at V and 1 base at J; junction bases unmatched: 6. The CDR3 sequence: CASSRPGTGSYEQYF. CDR3 in DNA: TGTGCCAGCAGTAGACCCGGGACAGGGTCCTACGAGCAGTACTTC.

The chain links TRBV27 to TRBJ2-3; 7 nucleotides line up with TRBD2. The CDR3 is 13 residues long. Germline values: CDR1 MNHEY, CDR2 SMNVEV (reference sequence). With V trimmed by 5 bases and J by 13 bases, 12 bases remained unmatched. The CDR3 sequence: CASSTYLGGLEYF. CDR3 sequence (DNA): TGTGCCAGCAGTACCTACCTCGGGGGGTTGGAGTATTTT.

This chain uses TRBV7-8 with TRBJ1-3; D not certain. The length of the CDR3 is 16 residues. Trimming left V 5 bases short and J 0 bases short, with 14 bases between. CDR1 and CDR2 from the germline V gene are SGHVS and FQNEAQ. The CDR3 DNA reads as TGTGCCAGCAGCCGATACCTAGGAAGCTCTGGAAACACCATATATTTT. The encoded protein is CASSRYLGSSGNTIYF.

This clonotype has a single count. This sequence joins TRBV25-1 and TRBJ2-7; tentative D call: TRBD2 (5 bases). The CDR3 runs to 15 residues. Germline V gene sequence: CDR1 MGHDK, CDR2 SYGVNS. Trimming took off 4 bases at V and 2 bases at J, with 15 bases between the two ends. The CDR3 region has the DNA TGTGCCAGCAGTGCCTTTCGGGGTTCAACCTACGAGCAGTACTTC. Amino acids: CASSAFRGSTYEQYF.

V is TRBV5-6 and J is TRBJ2-6; TRBD1 aligns across 8 bases. The CDR3 has 17 amino acids. Germline CDR1 and CDR2: SGHDT and YYEEEE. Trimming removed 4 bases from V and 0 bases from J; junction bases left unmatched: 6. CDR3 sequence (DNA): TGTGCCAGCAGCAGTGGACAGGGTAACTCTGGGGCCAACGTCCTGACTTTC. It is translated as CASSSGQGNSGANVLTF.

This clonotype was detected ten times or more. The chain joins TRBV28 to TRBJ1-4; D unclear. Germline CDR1 and CDR2: MDHEN and SYDVKM. This CDR3 has 12 amino acids. Trimming removed 5 bases from V and 5 bases from J, with 6 bases in between. The chain's CDR3 is CASSIPNEKLFF. The CDR3 DNA sequence: TGTGCCAGCAGTATACCAAATGAAAAACTGTTTTTT.

The chain is built from TRBV6-8 and TRBJ2-2; D unresolved. The CDR3 is 13 amino acids. Deletions cut 5 bases from V and 3 bases from J, with 7 bases between. CDR1 is MNHGY, CDR2 SAAAGT, per germline. CDR3 region: CASSRLDTGELFF. The CDR3 bases are TGTGCCAGCAGTCGGCTCGACACCGGGGAGCTGTTTTTT.

This clonotype was observed a handful of times. This rearrangement joins TRBV20-1 to TRBJ1-2, with D tentatively TRBD1 (5 bases). The V and J ends lost 5 bases and 4 bases respectively, with 11 bases between them. The germline CDR1 and CDR2 sequences are DFQATT and SNEGSKA (reference sequence). CDR3 length equals 12 residues. The CDR3 protein is CSAWDASYGYTF. CDR3 nucleotides: TGCAGTGCTTGGGACGCGAGCTATGGCTACACCTTC.

This clonotype showed up just a few times. In DNA, the CDR3 is TGCAGCGTTCGACAGGGGGTCGCAGATACGCAGTATTTT. Its translation is CSVRQGVADTQYF. This rearrangement joins TRBV29-1 to TRBJ2-3; 9 bases line up with TRBD1. The V gene's germline CDR1 is SQVTM and CDR2 ANQGSEA. CDR3 size: 13 residues. Losses at the gene ends were 5 bases for V and 4 bases for J; bases not matched to a gene: 4.

This clonotype was counted at least ten times. This chain links TRBV28 with TRBJ2-7; TRBD1 matches at 8 bases. Trimming took 6 bases from V and 2 from J; bases not matched to a gene: 6. The CDR3 has 14 residues. Germline-derived CDR1 and CDR2 are MDHEN and SYDVKM. In DNA, the CDR3 is TGTGCCAGCAGACGGACAGGGAAAACCTACGAGCAGTACTTC. Amino acids: CASRRTGKTYEQYF.

This clonotype was picked up many times. The CDR3: CASSLSLGGVQHF. Here the CDR3 DNA reads TGTGCCAGCAGCTTATCATTGGGGGGAGTCCAGCATTTT. The chain is built from TRBV7-2 and TRBJ1-5; a weak D match, TRBD1 (5 bases). V was cut by 2 bases and J by 12 bases, with 14 bases left in between. The CDR3 contains 13 residues. CDR1 and CDR2 (germline): SGHTA, FQGNSA.

This clonotype was seen many times. The chain carries TRBV10-3 and TRBJ2-5; D is perhaps TRBD1 (6 bases). This CDR3 contains 13 residues. Trimming left V 11 bases short and J 3 bases short, with 16 bases between. Looked up from germline, CDR1 is ENHRY and CDR2 is SYGVKD. This CDR3 is CAGRGQGEETQYF. The CDR3 nucleotides read TGTGCCGGCAGGGGCCAGGGCGAAGAGACCCAGTACTTC.

This clonotype was seen a handful of times. The V call is TRBV12-3 or TRBV12-4, the J call TRBJ1-6, with no clear D. The CDR3 spans 12 residues. V was shortened by 2 bases and J by 8 bases, with 4 bases between the two germline ends. This CDR3 reads CASSLRYSPLHF. DNA for the CDR3: TGTGCCAGCAGTTTAAGGTATTCACCCCTCCACTTT.

The table lists this clonotype with a few counts. The chain uses TRBV5-1 and TRBJ2-7; the D gene is possibly TRBD1 (6 bases). V was clipped by 2 bases and J by 3 bases, with 12 bases between them. The CDR3 spans 14 residues. CDR1 and CDR2 from the germline V gene are SGHRS and YFSETQ. CDR3 nucleotides: TGCGCCAGCAGCTTTGGACGAGGGGGCTACGAGCAGTACTTC. It translates to CASSFGRGGYEQYF.

This clonotype was observed a handful of times. J is TRBJ1-3 and V is TRBV29-1; D is unclear. The CDR3 runs 11 residues. V was trimmed by 3 bases and J by 4 bases, leaving 4 bases between them. Germline V gene data show CDR1 as SQVTM and CDR2 as ANQGSEA. CDR3 in DNA: TGCAGCGTTGATCAGGGAAACACCATATATTTT. The encoded protein is CSVDQGNTIYF. The whole variable domain, filled in from reference TRBV29-1 and TRBJ1-3, reads SAVISQKPSRDICQRGTSLTIQCQVDSQVTMMFWYRQQPGQSLTLIATANQGSEATYESGFVIDKFPISRPNLTFSTLTVSNMSPEDSSIYLCSVDQGNTIYFGEGSWLTVV.

This clonotype turned up a few times. The chain combines TRBV5-8 with TRBJ1-2; D is perhaps TRBD1 (5 bases). Looked up from germline, CDR1 is SGHTS and CDR2 is YDEGEE. The CDR3 runs 13 residues. Trimming left V 2 bases short and J 4 bases short, with 9 bases between. The CDR3 nucleotides read TGTGCCAGCAGCTTTGACAGACTCTATGGCTACACCTTC. It translates to CASSFDRLYGYTF.

The chain links TRBV28 to TRBJ1-1, with D perhaps matching TRBD1 (5 bases). CDR1 is MDHEN, CDR2 SYDVKM, per germline. V was cut by 3 bases and J by 11 bases, with 22 bases left in between. The CDR3 consists of 15 residues. The CDR3 protein is CASSLEVYGTISAFF. The CDR3 nucleotides read TGTGCCAGCAGTTTGGAGGTATATGGGACCATTAGCGCTTTCTTT.

This clonotype was observed a few times. The genes are TRBV18 and TRBJ1-2; D gene unclear. V was clipped by 3 bases and J by 5 bases, with 10 bases between them. The CDR3 contains 13 residues. CDR1 KGHSH and CDR2 LQKENI come from the germline V gene. CDR3 bases: TGTGCCAGCTCACCGGGTGAAGAGTATGGCTACACCTTC. Translation gives CASSPGEEYGYTF. The complete variable domain, with remaining parts taken from reference TRBV18 and TRBJ1-2, reads NAGVMQNPRHLVRRRGQEARLRCSPMKGHSHVYWYRQLPEEGLKFMVYLQKENIIDESGMPKERFSAEFPKEGPSILRIQQVVRGDSAAYFCASSPGEEYGYTFGSGTRLTVV.